The clone carrying this TCR beta chain was found many times. V lost 0 bases and J lost 1, with 21 bases in between. The CDR3 contains 19 residues. In germline, CDR1 is SGHTA, CDR2 FQGNSA. Time point here: sample taken at primary tumor resection. Unsorted whole RNA samples from tumor, nontumor lung or frozen PBMC were sequenced. The data originate from a study of spatial heterogeneity in lung cancer. Unique molecular identifiers tagged every individual TCR cDNA molecule. TCRdb independently ran MiXCR on the 5' RACE reads; one entry per CDR3 protein. The sample includes around 40,000 distinct CDR3 sequences, about 6% of them seen just once.

This clonotype was obtained from a male donor with early-stage non-small cell lung cancer. This chain joins TRBV7-2 and TRBJ2-5, with D possibly called TRBD1 or TRBD2 (6 bases each). The sample consisted of PBMCs, taken at surgery. This CDR3 is CASSLAPWRGEETQETQYF. Written as DNA, the CDR3 is TGTGCCAGCAGCTTAGCGCCCTGGAGGGGGGAAGAGACCCAAGAGACCCAGTACTTC.